The rows below give T cell receptor beta chains drawn from one sample of a study of shared clonotypes between healthy human individuals. Clones were sequenced by immunoSEQ multiplex PCR, and TCRdb holds only the in-frame ones, with some missing. The profile shows more than 2 million clones, approximately 95% of them singletons. The sequencing sample was made of naive CD4+ T cells sorted from blood. These receptors all come from a man aged 18-30 years in good health. CDR3s include the opening cysteine and the closing phenylalanine or tryptophan.

CDR3 protein: CASSLGAGTNTEAFF
V gene: TRBV7-9
J gene: TRBJ1-1

CDR3 protein: CASTRQGMNTEAFF
V gene: TRBV6-5
J gene: TRBJ1-1

CDR3 protein: CASSLNWLGQLNEKLFF
V gene: TRBV11-1
J gene: TRBJ1-4

CDR3 protein: CASSEAAYGYTF
V gene: TRBV2
J gene: TRBJ1-2

CDR3 protein: CASSLQVPTQETQYF
V gene: TRBV7-9
J gene: TRBJ2-5

CDR3 protein: CASRGREGYQETQYF
V gene: TRBV2
J gene: TRBJ2-5

CDR3 protein: CASSLGAAGLTGELFF
V gene: TRBV28
J gene: TRBJ2-2

CDR3 protein: CASSYSGQSYEQYF
V gene: TRBV6-5
J gene: TRBJ2-7

CDR3 protein: CASSLGQVVDEQYF
V gene: TRBV5-1
J gene: TRBJ2-7

CDR3 protein: CASSPNLAEEQFF
V gene: TRBV18
J gene: TRBJ2-1

CDR3 protein: CASSLGAGGPETQYF
V gene: TRBV5-1
J gene: TRBJ2-5

CDR3 protein: CASSLRFWRRDYEQYF
V gene: TRBV7-4
J gene: TRBJ2-7

CDR3 protein: CASSARAFEQFF
V gene: TRBV9
J gene: TRBJ2-1

CDR3 protein: CASSVTESYEQYF
V gene: TRBV2
J gene: TRBJ2-7

CDR3 protein: CAISESSGTPYPTTF
V gene: TRBV10-3
J gene: TRBJ2-6

CDR3 protein: CASSGGSANTGELFF
V gene: TRBV10-1
J gene: TRBJ2-2

CDR3 protein: CSVGDRDQPQHF
V gene: TRBV29-1
J gene: TRBJ1-5

CDR3 protein: CASSEGAPNYGYTF
V gene: TRBV5-1
J gene: TRBJ1-2

CDR3 protein: CSVRGEGSGYEQYF
V gene: TRBV29-1
J gene: TRBJ2-7

CDR3 protein: CASSPGATVKVPQHF
V gene: TRBV7-2
J gene: TRBJ1-5

CDR3 protein: CASSVPGQGVYGYTF
V gene: TRBV11-2
J gene: TRBJ1-2

CDR3 protein: CASSSQRQHEAFF
V gene: TRBV27
J gene: TRBJ1-1

CDR3 protein: CASSKVGTGYNEQFF
V gene: TRBV7-9
J gene: TRBJ2-1

CDR3 protein: CSVGKTVNTEAFF
V gene: TRBV29-1
J gene: TRBJ1-1

CDR3 protein: CASSARQGSSTDTQYF
V gene: TRBV10-2
J gene: TRBJ2-3

CDR3 protein: CATSLIGQNSPLHF
V gene: TRBV25-1
J gene: TRBJ1-6